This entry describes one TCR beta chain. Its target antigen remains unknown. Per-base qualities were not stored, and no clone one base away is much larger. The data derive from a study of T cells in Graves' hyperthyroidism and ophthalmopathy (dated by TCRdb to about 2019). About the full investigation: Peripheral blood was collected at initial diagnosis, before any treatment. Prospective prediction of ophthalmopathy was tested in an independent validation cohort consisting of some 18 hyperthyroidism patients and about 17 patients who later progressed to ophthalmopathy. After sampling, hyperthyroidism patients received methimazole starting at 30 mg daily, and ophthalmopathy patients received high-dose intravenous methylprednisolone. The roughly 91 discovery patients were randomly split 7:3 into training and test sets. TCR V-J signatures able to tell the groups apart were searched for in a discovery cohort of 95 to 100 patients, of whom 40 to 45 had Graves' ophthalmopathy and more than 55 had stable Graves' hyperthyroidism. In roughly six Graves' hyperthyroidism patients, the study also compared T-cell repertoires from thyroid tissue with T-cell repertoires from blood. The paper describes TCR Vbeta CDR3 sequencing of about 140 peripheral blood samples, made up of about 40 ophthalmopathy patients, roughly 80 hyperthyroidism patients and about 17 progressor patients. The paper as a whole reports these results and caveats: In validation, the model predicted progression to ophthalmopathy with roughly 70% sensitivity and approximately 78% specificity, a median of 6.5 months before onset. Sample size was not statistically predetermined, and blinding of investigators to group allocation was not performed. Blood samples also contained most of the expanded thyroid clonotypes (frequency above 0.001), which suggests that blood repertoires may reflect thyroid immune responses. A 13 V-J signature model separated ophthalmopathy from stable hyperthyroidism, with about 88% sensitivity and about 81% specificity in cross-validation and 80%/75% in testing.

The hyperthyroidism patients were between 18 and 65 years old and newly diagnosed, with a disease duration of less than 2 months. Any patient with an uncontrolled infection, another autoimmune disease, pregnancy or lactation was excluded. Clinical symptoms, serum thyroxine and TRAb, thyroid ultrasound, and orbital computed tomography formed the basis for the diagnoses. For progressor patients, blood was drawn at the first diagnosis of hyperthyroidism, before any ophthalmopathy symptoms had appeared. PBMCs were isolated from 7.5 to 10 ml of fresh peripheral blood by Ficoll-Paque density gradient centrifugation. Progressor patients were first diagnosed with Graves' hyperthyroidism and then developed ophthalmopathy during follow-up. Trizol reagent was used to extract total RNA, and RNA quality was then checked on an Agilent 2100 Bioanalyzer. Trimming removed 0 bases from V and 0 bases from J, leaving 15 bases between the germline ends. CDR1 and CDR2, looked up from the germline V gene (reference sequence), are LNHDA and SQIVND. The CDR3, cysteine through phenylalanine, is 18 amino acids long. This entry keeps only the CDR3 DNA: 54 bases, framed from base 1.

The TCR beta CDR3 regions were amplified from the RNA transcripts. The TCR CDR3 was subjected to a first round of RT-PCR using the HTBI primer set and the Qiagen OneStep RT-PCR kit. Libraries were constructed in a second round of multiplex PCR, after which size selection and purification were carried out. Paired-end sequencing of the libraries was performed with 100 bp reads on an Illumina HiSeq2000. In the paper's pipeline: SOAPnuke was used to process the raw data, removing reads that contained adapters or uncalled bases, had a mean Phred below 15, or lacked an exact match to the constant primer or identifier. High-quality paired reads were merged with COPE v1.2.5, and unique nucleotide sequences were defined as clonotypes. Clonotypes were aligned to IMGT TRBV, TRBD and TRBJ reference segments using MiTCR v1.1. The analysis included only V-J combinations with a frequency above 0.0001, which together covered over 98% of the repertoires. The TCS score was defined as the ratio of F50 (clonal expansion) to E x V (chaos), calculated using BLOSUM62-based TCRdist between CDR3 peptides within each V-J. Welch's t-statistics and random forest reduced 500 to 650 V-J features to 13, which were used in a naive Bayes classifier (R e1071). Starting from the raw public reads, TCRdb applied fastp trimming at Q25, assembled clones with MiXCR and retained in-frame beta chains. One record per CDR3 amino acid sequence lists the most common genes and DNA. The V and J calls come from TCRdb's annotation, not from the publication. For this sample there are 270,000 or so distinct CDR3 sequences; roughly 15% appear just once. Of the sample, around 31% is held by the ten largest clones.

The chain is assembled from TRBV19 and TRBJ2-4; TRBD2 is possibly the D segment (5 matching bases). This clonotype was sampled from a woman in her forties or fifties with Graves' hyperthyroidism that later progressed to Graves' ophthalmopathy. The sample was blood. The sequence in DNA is TGTGCCAGTAGTATAGAGGCTAGGCGGGTTGGAGCCAAAAACATTCAGTACTTC. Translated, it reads CASSIEARRVGAKNIQYF.